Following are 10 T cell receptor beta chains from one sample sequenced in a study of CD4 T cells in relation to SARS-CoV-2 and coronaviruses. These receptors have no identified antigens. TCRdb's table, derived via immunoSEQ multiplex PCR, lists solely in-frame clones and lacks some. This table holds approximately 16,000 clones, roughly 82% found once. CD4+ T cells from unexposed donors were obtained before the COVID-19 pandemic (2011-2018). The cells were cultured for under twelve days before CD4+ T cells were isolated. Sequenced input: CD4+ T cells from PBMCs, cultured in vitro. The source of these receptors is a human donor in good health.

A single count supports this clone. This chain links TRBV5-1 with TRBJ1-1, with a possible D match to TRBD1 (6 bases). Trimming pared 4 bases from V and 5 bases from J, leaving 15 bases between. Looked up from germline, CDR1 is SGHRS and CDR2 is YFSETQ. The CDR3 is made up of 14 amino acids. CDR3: CASSKLGGATEAFF. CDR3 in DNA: TGCGCCAGCAGCAAGCTTGGGGGGGCAACTGAAGCTTTCTTT.

The CDR3 DNA sequence: TGTGCCAGCAGCCCGGTGGGACAGGGTGTAGCTAATGAAAAACTGTTTTTT. Translated: CASSPVGQGVANEKLFF. This chain connects TRBV3-1 (or the pseudogene TRBV3-2) to TRBJ1-4; 9 nucleotides align to TRBD1. Trimming took 4 bases from V and 3 from J; bases not matched to a gene: 9. Germline loops: CDR1 LGHDT, CDR2 YNNKEL (reference sequence). The CDR3 is 17 residues long.

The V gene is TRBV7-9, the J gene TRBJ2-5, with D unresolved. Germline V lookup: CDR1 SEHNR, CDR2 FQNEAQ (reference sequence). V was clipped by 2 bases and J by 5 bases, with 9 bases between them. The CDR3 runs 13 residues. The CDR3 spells CASSLNRAETQYF. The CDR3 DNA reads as TGTGCCAGCAGCTTAAACCGGGCCGAGACCCAGTACTTC.

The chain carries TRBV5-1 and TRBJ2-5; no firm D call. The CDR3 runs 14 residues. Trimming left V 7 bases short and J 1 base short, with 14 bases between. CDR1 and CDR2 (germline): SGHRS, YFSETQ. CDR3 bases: TGCGCCAGCGGCCTACTGGGGTCCCAAGAGACCCAGTACTTC. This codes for CASGLLGSQETQYF.

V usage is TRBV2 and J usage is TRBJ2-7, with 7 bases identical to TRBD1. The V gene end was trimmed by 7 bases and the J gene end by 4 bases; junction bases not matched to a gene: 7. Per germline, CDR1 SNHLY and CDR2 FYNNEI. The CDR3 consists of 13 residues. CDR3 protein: CASNRDREYEQYF. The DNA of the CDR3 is TGTGCCAGCAACAGAGACAGGGAGTACGAGCAGTACTTC.

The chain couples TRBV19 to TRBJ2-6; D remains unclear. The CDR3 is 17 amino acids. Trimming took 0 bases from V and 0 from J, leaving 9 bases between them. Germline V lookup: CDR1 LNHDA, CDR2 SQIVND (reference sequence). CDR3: CASSIDREVSGANVLTF. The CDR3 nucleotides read TGTGCCAGTAGTATAGATCGAGAAGTCTCTGGGGCCAACGTCCTGACTTTC.

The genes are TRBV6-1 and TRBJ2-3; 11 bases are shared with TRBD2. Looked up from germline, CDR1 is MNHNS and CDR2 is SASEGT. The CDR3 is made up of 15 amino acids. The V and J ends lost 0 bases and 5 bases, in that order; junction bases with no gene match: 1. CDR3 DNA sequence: TGTGCCAGCAGTGAAGCGCTAGCGGGAGGAGATACGCAGTATTTT. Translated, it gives CASSEALAGGDTQYF.

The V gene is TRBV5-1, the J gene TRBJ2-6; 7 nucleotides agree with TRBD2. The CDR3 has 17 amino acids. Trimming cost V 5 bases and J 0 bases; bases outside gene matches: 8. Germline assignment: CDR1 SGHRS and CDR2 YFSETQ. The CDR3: CASRRGMGYSGANVLTF. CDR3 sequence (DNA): TGCGCCAGCAGGCGGGGGATGGGATACTCTGGGGCCAACGTCCTGACTTTC.

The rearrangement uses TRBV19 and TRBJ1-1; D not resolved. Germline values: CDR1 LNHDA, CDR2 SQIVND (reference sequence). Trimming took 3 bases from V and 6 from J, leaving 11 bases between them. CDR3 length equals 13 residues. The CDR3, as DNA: TGTGCCAGTAGTATGGCAGTGGTCGCTGAAGCTTTCTTT. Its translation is CASSMAVVAEAFF. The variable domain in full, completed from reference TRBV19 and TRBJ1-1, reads DGGITQSPKYLFRKEGQNVTLSCEQNLNHDAMYWYRQDPGQGLRLIYYSQIVNDFQKGDIAEGYSVSREKKESFPLTVTSAQKNPTAFYLCASSMAVVAEAFFGQGTRLTVV.

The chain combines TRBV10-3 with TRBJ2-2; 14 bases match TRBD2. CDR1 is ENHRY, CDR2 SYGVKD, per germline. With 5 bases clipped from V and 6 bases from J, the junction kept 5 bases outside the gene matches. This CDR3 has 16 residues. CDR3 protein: CAISRLAGGSSGELFF. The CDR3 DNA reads TGTGCCATCAGTAGACTAGCGGGAGGGAGTTCCGGGGAGCTGTTTTTT.